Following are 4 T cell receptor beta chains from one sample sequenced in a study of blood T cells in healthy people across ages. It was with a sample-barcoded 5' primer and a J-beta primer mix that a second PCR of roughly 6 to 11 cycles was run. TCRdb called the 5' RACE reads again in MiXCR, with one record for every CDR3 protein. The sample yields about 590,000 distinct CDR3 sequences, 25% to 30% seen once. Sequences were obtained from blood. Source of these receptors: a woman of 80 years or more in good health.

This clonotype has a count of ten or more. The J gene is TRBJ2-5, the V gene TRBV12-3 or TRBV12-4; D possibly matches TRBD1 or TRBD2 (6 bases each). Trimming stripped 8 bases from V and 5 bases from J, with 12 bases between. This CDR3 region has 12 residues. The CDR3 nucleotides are TGTGCCAGCGCCCGGGGGCAGGAGACCCAGTACTTC. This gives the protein CASARGQETQYF.

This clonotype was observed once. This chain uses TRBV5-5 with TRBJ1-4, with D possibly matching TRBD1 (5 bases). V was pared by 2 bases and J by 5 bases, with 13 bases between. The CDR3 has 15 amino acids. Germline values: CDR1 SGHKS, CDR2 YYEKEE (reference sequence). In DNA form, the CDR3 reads TGTGCCAGCAGCTTCGGGACCGCCCTCAATGAAAAACTGTTTTTT. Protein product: CASSFGTALNEKLFF. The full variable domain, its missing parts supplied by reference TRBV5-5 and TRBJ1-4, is DAGVTQSPTHLIKTRGQQVTLRCSPISGHKSVSWYQQVLGQGPQFIFQYYEKEERGRGNFPDRFSARQFPNYSSELNVNALLLGDSALYLCASSFGTALNEKLFFGSGTQLSVL.

The CDR3 nucleotides read TGTGCCAGCTCACCAAGACAGTATGGGGATGGCTACACCTTC. Protein sequence: CASSPRQYGDGYTF. The chain joins TRBV18 to TRBJ1-2, with D possibly being TRBD1 (5 bases). CDR3 length equals 14 residues. Germline CDR1 is KGHSH and CDR2 is LQKENI. The V end lost 2 bases, the J end lost 6 bases, and 13 bases lay between the germline ends.

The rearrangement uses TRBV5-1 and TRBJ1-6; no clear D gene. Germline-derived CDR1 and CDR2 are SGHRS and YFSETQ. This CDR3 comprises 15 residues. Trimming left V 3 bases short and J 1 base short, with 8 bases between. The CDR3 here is CASSSDRSYNSPLHF. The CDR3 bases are TGCGCCAGCAGCTCCGACCGATCCTATAATTCACCCCTCCACTTT.